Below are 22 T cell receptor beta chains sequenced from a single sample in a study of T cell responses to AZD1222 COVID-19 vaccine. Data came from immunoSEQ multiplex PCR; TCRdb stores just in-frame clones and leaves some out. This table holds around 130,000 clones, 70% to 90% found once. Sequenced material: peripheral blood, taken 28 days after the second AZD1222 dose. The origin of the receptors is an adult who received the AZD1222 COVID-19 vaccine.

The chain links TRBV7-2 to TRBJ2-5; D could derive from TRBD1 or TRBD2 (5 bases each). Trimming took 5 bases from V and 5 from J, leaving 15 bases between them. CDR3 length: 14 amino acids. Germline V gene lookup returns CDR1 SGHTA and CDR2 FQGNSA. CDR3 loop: CASSNLGAGETQYF. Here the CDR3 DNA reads TGTGCCAGCAGCAATTTAGGGGCGGGTGAGACCCAGTACTTC.

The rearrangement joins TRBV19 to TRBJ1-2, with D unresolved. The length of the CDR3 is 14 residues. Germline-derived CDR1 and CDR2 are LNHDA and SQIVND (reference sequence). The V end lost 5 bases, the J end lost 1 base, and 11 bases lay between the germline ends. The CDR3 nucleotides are TGTGCCAGTAGTCCCGCCGGGATTAACTATGGCTACACCTTC. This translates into CASSPAGINYGYTF.

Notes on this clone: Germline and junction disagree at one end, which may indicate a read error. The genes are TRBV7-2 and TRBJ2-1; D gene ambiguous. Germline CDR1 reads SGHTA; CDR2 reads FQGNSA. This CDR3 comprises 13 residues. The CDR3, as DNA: TGTGCCAGCAGCTCCGGACCCTACACTGAGCAGTTCTTC. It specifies CASSSGPYTEQFF. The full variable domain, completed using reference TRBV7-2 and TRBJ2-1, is GAGVSQSPSNKVTEKGKDVELRCDPISGHTALYWYRQSLGQGLEFLIYFQGNSAPDKSGLPSDRFSAERTGGSVSTLTIQRTQQEDSAVYLCASSSGPYTEQFFGPGTRLTVL.

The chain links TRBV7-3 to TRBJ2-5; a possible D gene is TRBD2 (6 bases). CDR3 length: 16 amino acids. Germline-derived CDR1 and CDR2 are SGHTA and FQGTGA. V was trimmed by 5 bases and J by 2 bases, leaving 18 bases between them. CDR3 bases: TGTGCCAGCAGCAAAACACCCACCGGGACTCAAGAGACCCAGTACTTC. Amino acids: CASSKTPTGTQETQYF.

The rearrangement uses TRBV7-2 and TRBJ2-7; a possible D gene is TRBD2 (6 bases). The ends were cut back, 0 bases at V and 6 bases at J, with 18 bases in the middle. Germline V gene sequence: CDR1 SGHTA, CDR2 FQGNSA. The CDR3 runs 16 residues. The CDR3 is CASSLARLVTQGEQYF. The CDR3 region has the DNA TGTGCCAGCAGCTTAGCCAGACTAGTCACCCAGGGCGAGCAGTACTTC.

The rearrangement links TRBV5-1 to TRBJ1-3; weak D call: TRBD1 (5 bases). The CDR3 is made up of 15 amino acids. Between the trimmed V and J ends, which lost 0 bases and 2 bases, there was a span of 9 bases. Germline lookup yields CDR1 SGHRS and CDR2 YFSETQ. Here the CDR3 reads CASSLAGTPGNTIYF. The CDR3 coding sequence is TGCGCCAGCAGCTTGGCCGGGACTCCTGGAAACACCATATATTTT.

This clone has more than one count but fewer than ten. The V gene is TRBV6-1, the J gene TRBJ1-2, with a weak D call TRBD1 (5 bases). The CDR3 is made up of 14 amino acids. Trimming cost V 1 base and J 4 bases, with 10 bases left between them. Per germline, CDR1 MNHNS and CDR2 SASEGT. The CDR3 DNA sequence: TGTGCCAGCAGTGAAGGGGGCGGATCCTATGGCTACACCTTC. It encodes CASSEGGGSYGYTF.

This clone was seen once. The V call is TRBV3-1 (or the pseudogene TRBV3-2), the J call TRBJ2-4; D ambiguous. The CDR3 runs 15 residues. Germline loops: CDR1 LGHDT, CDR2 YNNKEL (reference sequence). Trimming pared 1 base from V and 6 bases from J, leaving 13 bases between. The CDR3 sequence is CASSQGAGPRNIQYF. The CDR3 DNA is TGTGCCAGCAGCCAAGGGGCAGGCCCTAGAAACATTCAGTACTTC.

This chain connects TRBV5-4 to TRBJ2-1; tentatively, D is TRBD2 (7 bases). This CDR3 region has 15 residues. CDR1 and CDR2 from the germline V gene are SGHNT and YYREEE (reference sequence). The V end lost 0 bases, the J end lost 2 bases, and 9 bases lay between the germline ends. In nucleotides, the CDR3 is TGTGCCAGCAGCTTGGGGGGGGGCCCCTACAATGAGCAGTTCTTC. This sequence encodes CASSLGGGPYNEQFF.

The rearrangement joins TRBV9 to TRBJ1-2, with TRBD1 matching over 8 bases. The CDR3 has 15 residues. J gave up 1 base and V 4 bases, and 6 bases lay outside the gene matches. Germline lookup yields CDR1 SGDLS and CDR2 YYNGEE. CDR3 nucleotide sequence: TGTGCCAGCAGCACCCGGACAGGGCGTAACTATGGCTACACCTTC. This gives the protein CASSTRTGRNYGYTF. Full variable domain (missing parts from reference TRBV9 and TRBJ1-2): DSGVTQTPKHLITATGQRVTLRCSPRSGDLSVYWYQQSLDQGLQFLIQYYNGEERAKGNILERFSAQQFPDLHSELNLSSLELGDSALYFCASSTRTGRNYGYTFGSGTRLTVV.

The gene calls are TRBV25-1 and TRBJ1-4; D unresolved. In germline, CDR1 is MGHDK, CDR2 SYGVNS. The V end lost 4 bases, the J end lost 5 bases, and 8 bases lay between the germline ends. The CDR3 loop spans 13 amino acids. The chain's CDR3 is CASSVIGNEKLFF. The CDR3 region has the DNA TGTGCCAGCAGTGTTATAGGGAATGAAAAACTGTTTTTT. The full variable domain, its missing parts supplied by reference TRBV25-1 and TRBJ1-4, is EADIYQTPRYLVIGTGKKITLECSQTMGHDKMYWYQQDPGMELHLIHYSYGVNSTEKGDLSSESTVSRIRTEHFPLTLESARPSHTSQYLCASSVIGNEKLFFGSGTQLSVL.

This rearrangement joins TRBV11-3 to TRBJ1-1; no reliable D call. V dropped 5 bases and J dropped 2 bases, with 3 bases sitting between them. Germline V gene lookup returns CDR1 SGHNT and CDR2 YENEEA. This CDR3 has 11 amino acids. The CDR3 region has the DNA TGTGCCAGCAGCCCTAACACTGAAGCTTTCTTT. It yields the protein CASSPNTEAFF.

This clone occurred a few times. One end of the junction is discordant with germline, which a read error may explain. CDR3 protein: CSALTGVF. Written as DNA, the CDR3 is TGCAGTGCTCTAACCGGTGTCTTC. The chain couples TRBV20-1 to TRBJ2-7, with no clear D. The CDR3 sequence is 8 residues long. CDR1 and CDR2 from the germline V gene are DFQATT and SNEGSKA (reference sequence).

CDR3 coding DNA: TGTGCCAGCAGCACCGTACAGGGTACTAACGACACTGAAGCTTTCTTT. Translated, it gives CASSTVQGTNDTEAFF. The chain employs TRBV21-1 and TRBJ1-1; TRBD1 is the table's D call and was not checked against the DNA. TRBV21-1 is deemed a pseudogene. The CDR3 loop spans 16 amino acids.

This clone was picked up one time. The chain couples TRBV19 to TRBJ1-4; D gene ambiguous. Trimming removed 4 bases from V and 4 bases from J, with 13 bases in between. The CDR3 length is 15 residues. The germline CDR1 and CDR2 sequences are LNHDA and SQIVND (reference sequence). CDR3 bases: TGTGCCAGTAGTAGTATCCGACGGCTTAATGAAAAACTGTTTTTT. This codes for CASSSIRRLNEKLFF.

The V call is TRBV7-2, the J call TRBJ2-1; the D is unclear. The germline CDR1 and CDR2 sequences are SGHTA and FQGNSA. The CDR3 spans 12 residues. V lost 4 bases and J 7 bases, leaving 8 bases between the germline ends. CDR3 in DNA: TGTGCCAGCAGCTATTATCGGAATGAGCAGTTCTTC. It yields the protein CASSYYRNEQFF.

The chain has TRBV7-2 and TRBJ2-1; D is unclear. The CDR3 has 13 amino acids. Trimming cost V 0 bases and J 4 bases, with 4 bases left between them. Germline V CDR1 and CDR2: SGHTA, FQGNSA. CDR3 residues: CASSLASYNEQFF. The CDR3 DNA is TGTGCCAGCAGCTTAGCCTCATACAATGAGCAGTTCTTC.

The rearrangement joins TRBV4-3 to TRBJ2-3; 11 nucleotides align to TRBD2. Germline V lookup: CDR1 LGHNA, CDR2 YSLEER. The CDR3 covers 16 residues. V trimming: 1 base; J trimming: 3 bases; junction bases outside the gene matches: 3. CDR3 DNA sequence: TGCGCCAGCAGCCAAGGACTAGCGGGGATAACAGATACGCAGTATTTT. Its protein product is CASSQGLAGITDTQYF.

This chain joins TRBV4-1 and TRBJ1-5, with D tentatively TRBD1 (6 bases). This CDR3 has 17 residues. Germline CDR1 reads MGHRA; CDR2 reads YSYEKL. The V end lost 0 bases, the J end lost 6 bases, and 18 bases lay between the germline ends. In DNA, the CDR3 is TGCGCCAGCAGCCAAGATAAAGGAAACAGGGTGGGTCAGCCCCAGCATTTT. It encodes CASSQDKGNRVGQPQHF.

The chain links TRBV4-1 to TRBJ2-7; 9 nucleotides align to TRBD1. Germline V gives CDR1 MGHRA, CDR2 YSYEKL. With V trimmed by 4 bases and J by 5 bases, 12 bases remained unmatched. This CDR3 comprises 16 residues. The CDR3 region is CASSPLPGQGIHEQYF. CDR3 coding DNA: TGCGCCAGCAGCCCCTTACCCGGACAGGGGATACACGAGCAGTACTTC.

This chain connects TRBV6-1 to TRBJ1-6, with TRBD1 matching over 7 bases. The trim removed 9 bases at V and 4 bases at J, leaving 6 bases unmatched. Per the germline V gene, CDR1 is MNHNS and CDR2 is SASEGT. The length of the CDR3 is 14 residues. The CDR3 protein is CASVPGQYNSPLHF. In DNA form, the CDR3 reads TGTGCCAGTGTACCGGGACAGTATAATTCACCCCTCCACTTT.

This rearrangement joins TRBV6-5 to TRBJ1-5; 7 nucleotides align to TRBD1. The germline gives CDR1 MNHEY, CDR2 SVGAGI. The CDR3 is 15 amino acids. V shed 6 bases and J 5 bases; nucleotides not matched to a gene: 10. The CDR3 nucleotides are TGTGCCAGCAGCCCACAGGGAGGGGGCTATCAGCCCCAGCATTTT. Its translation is CASSPQGGGYQPQHF.